This T cell receptor (beta chain) was profiled in a study of blood T cell repertoires in COVID-19. Clones were read by immunoSEQ multiplex PCR, and TCRdb kept only the in-frame ones, dropping some. Among roughly 250,000 clones listed, around 87% were seen once. The CDR3 extends over 16 amino acids. Germline CDR1 reads LGHDT; CDR2 reads YNNKEL (reference sequence). V lost 2 bases and J lost 3, with 13 bases in between. The sequenced sample consisted of peripheral blood. The source is a woman in her 50s with acute or convalescent COVID-19. The chain combines TRBV3-1 (or the pseudogene TRBV3-2) with TRBJ2-2; D ambiguous. The CDR3 protein is CASSQFLRGDTGELFF. In DNA form, the CDR3 reads TGTGCCAGCAGCCAATTCCTCCGAGGCGACACCGGGGAGCTGTTTTTT.